One sample yielded the 22 T cell receptor beta chains listed below, sequenced in a study of CD8+CD57+ T cells in acquired aplastic anemia. Profiling that covered TCR beta VDJ and CDR3 relied on genomic DNA as its template. Each CDR3 protein gets one entry after TCRdb re-called the reads with MiXCR. The sample carries around 290,000 distinct CDR3 sequences, around three fifths recorded once. Patients selected for sequencing had displayed CD8+CD57+ cell expansion by flow cytometry. Input material: sorted CD4+, CD8+, or CD8+CD57+ T cells (not recorded which) from PBMCs. The receptors were sampled from a human donor with aplastic anemia.

The rearrangement joins TRBV10-3 to TRBJ1-2, with D possibly matching TRBD1 (5 bases). Deletions cut 0 bases from V and 9 bases from J, with 14 bases between. CDR1 and CDR2 (germline): ENHRY, SYGVKD. CDR3 size: 14 residues. CDR3: CAISESNGAQCYTF. In nucleotides, the CDR3 is TGTGCCATCAGTGAGTCGAATGGGGCGCAGTGCTACACCTTC.

The table lists this clonotype with a few counts. The V and J genes are TRBV2 and TRBJ2-7; no clear D. This CDR3 contains 14 residues. Trimming removed 6 bases from V and 0 bases from J, with 12 bases in between. CDR1 is SNHLY and CDR2 is FYNNEI in the germline V gene. The CDR3 here is CASRLITSSYEQYF. CDR3 coding DNA: TGTGCCAGCAGGCTAATTACAAGCTCCTACGAGCAGTACTTC.

CDR3 in amino acids: CAISESKGQPQHF. The DNA for the CDR3 is TGTGCCATCAGTGAGTCTAAGGGTCAGCCCCAGCATTTT. This chain uses TRBV10-3 with TRBJ1-5; D gene unclear. The V end lost 0 bases, the J end lost 6 bases, and 6 bases lay between the germline ends. CDR3 length equals 13 residues. CDR1 and CDR2 (germline): ENHRY, SYGVKD.

This clonotype was recorded many times. The chain uses TRBV6-6 and TRBJ2-1; 12 nucleotides agree with TRBD2. This CDR3 region has 18 residues. V lost 5 bases and J lost 8; bases outside the gene matches: 16. The germline V gene has CDR1 MNHNY and CDR2 SVGAGI (reference sequence). CDR3 in amino acids: CASSPRSPMTSGSDEQFF. The CDR3 DNA is TGTGCCAGCAGTCCCCGGTCTCCCATGACTAGCGGGAGCGATGAGCAGTTCTTC.

Ten or more counts support this clonotype. V is TRBV11-2 and J is TRBJ1-2; 8 bases fit TRBD1. The germline V gene encodes CDR1 SGHAT and CDR2 FQNNGV. Trimming at V came to 5 bases and at J to 3 bases, leaving 8 bases not matched to a gene. The length of the CDR3 is 15 residues. The CDR3 DNA reads as TGTGCCAGCAGCCAAAGGACAGGGATCTACTATGGCTACACCTTC. Its translation: CASSQRTGIYYGYTF.

This clonotype was counted many times. The chain links TRBV6-1 to TRBJ2-7; TRBD2 matches at 8 bases. V lost 2 bases to trimming and J lost 2 bases; unmatched junction nucleotides: 2. CDR1 is MNHNS and CDR2 is SASEGT in the germline V gene. The CDR3 has 14 amino acids. CDR3: CASSEFSGTYEQYF. CDR3 nucleotide sequence: TGTGCCAGCAGTGAATTTAGCGGGACCTACGAGCAGTACTTC.

V usage is TRBV12-3 or TRBV12-4 and J usage is TRBJ2-1; 15 nucleotides match TRBD2. V shed 0 bases and J 6 bases; nucleotides not matched to a gene: 12. This CDR3 is built from 20 residues. CDR3 sequence (DNA): TGTGCCAGCAGTTTAGCGCTAGGACTAGCGGGGGGGCCAGCAGGCAATGAGCAGTTCTTC. This gives the protein CASSLALGLAGGPAGNEQFF.

This clonotype was seen once. The chain recombines TRBV4-3 with TRBJ2-7, with D possibly TRBD2 on 6 matching bases. CDR3 size: 16 residues. V was pared by 1 base and J by 1 base, with 14 bases between. The germline CDR1 and CDR2 sequences are LGHNA and YSLEER. CDR3 region: CASSQARDAGSYEQYF. The DNA of the CDR3 is TGCGCCAGCAGCCAAGCGCGGGACGCGGGGTCCTACGAGCAGTACTTC.

V is TRBV2 and J is TRBJ2-7, with 9 bases lining up with TRBD2. Per the germline V gene, CDR1 is SNHLY and CDR2 is FYNNEI. J lost 4 bases, V lost 6 bases, and 4 bases had no gene match. The CDR3 is made up of 13 amino acids. The CDR3 nucleotides are TGTGCCAGCAGGACTAGCGGCGTTTACGAGCAGTACTTC. Its translation: CASRTSGVYEQYF.

The sample holds many counts of this clonotype. The V call is TRBV29-1, the J call TRBJ2-7; TRBD1 or TRBD2 may be the D gene (6 bases each). CDR3 size: 12 residues. CDR1 is SQVTM and CDR2 is ANQGSEA in the germline V gene. V lost 6 bases to trimming and J lost 5 bases, with 14 bases between them. The CDR3 coding sequence is TGCAGCGTCGGGGGACATTCAAACGAGCAGTACTTC. Translating it yields CSVGGHSNEQYF.

This clonotype was counted a few times. The V gene is TRBV5-1, the J gene TRBJ2-7, with D perhaps assigned TRBD1 or TRBD2 (5 bases each). Trimming removed 4 bases from V and 2 bases from J, with 19 bases in between. There are 16 residues in the CDR3. From germline, CDR1 is SGHRS and CDR2 YFSETQ. The DNA of the CDR3 is TGCGCCAGCAGCGGGGACCAGGACGGAACGGCCTACGAGCAGTACTTC. Translated, it gives CASSGDQDGTAYEQYF.

This clonotype was seen more than once but under ten times. The chain links TRBV18 to TRBJ1-4, with D maybe TRBD1 (5 bases). The CDR3 length is 13 residues. Trimming took off 4 bases at V and 7 bases at J, with 10 bases between the two ends. CDR1 and CDR2 (germline): KGHSH, LQKENI. The CDR3 loop is CASSLQESEKLFF. CDR3 bases: TGTGCCAGCTCACTACAGGAAAGTGAAAAACTGTTTTTT.

As to this clonotype: No conserved phenylalanine or tryptophan ends this CDR3, so it is likely a read error. The V gene is TRBV2, the J gene TRBJ2-2, with 7 positions matching TRBD2. The germline V gene encodes CDR1 SNHLY and CDR2 FYNNEI. The CDR3 spans 17 residues. J gave up 7 bases and V 6 bases, and 17 bases lay outside the gene matches. CDR3 sequence: CASRDSTGGGQYGELFC. The DNA for the CDR3 is TGTGCCAGCAGAGATTCAACGGGGGGAGGCCAGTACGGGGAGCTGTTTTGT.

This clonotype was counted a few times. V and J are TRBV20-1 and TRBJ2-7; 7 nucleotides align to TRBD2. The CDR3 loop spans 12 amino acids. The germline V gene encodes CDR1 DFQATT and CDR2 SNEGSKA (reference sequence). Trimming removed 6 bases from V and 2 bases from J; junction bases left unmatched: 4. The CDR3 DNA sequence: TGCAGTGCAACAGCGGGACCCTACGAGCAGTACTTC. It specifies CSATAGPYEQYF.

This clonotype has ten or more counts. Here the CDR3 DNA reads TGTGCCAGCAGTGACCCGGGACTAGCGGAGAGAGATACGCAGTATTTT. Translating it yields CASSDPGLAERDTQYF. V is TRBV25-1 and J is TRBJ2-3, with 11 bases aligning to TRBD2. J gave up 5 bases and V 3 bases, and 7 bases lay outside the gene matches. CDR3 length: 16 residues. CDR1 is MGHDK and CDR2 is SYGVNS in the germline V gene.

This clonotype was seen a few times. This chain links TRBV6-2 or TRBV6-3 with TRBJ2-1; maybe TRBD1 (5 bases). The CDR3 is 16 residues long. Trimming shortened V by 6 bases and J by 7 bases, and 22 bases separated the two germline ends. CDR1 is MNHEY and CDR2 is SVGEGT in the germline V gene. The CDR3 bases are TGTGCCAGCAGGGATGGATCCGCAGGGTTGGGGAATGAGCAGTTCTTC. This codes for CASRDGSAGLGNEQFF.

This clonotype was seen only a few times. The chain employs TRBV29-1 and TRBJ1-3, with D hard to call. There are 17 residues in the CDR3. Per germline, CDR1 SQVTM and CDR2 ANQGSEA. V dropped 4 bases and J dropped 4 bases, with 23 bases sitting between them. CDR3 residues: CSVVRGTTEGGGNTIYF. The CDR3 DNA reads as TGCAGCGTTGTGCGAGGTACCACCGAAGGCGGAGGAAACACCATATATTTT.

The chain recombines TRBV10-3 with TRBJ2-2; the D is unclear. This CDR3 region has 12 residues. Germline CDR1 reads ENHRY; CDR2 reads SYGVKD. V shed 3 bases and J shed 3 bases, with 2 bases lying between them. CDR3 region: CAISDHTGELFF. The CDR3 DNA reads as TGTGCCATCAGTGACCACACCGGGGAGCTGTTTTTT.

At least ten counts were recorded for this clonotype. The V call is TRBV5-8, the J call TRBJ2-2; 7 bases are a match to TRBD2. This CDR3 is 13 amino acids long. V gave up 0 bases and J gave up 9 bases; unmatched junction bases: 2. The germline V gene has CDR1 SGHTS and CDR2 YDEGEE. CDR3 sequence: CASSLVGGRELFF. CDR3 nucleotides: TGTGCCAGCAGCTTGGTCGGGGGGAGGGAGCTGTTTTTT.

This clonotype was observed many times. The CDR3 region has the DNA TGTGCCAGCGCGTGGGATGACAGGGAGACTAACTATGGCTACACCTTC. The encoded protein is CASAWDDRETNYGYTF. This sequence joins TRBV12-3 or TRBV12-4 and TRBJ1-2, with 7 bases lining up with TRBD1. V lost 8 bases, J lost 0 bases, and 12 bases stayed unmatched. This CDR3 region has 16 residues.

The chain uses TRBV7-2 and TRBJ2-5; TRBD2 is a possible D gene (5 bases). CDR3 size: 14 residues. Trimming left V 8 bases short and J 1 base short, with 14 bases between. Germline-derived CDR1 and CDR2 are SGHTA and FQGNSA. The CDR3 here is CASLLDRGQETQYF. The CDR3 bases are TGTGCCAGCTTACTAGATAGAGGCCAAGAGACCCAGTACTTC. The complete variable domain, with remaining parts taken from reference TRBV7-2 and TRBJ2-5, reads GAGVSQSPSNKVTEKGKDVELRCDPISGHTALYWYRQSLGQGLEFLIYFQGNSAPDKSGLPSDRFSAERTGGSVSTLTIQRTQQEDSAVYLCASLLDRGQETQYFGPGTRLLVL.

The chain has TRBV7-3 and TRBJ2-3, with 8 bases identical to TRBD2. Germline assignment: CDR1 SGHTA and CDR2 FQGTGA. V trimming: 4 bases; J trimming: 3 bases; junction bases outside the gene matches: 9. CDR3 length: 16 residues. The CDR3 loop reads CASSSQAGVLTDTQYF. In DNA, the CDR3 is TGTGCCAGCAGCTCTCAAGCGGGAGTCTTAACAGATACGCAGTATTTT.